This TCR beta chain is drawn from a study of graft-versus-host responses after intestinal transplantation. In the study overall: Recipients had multivisceral, liver-intestinal, or isolated intestinal transplants.

In regard to this clone: The antigen is unknown.

V shed 1 base and J shed 6 bases, with 13 bases lying between them. Germline loops: CDR1 SGHAT, CDR2 FQNNGV. The CDR3 is 14 residues long. Repertoires were generated with immunoSEQ multiplex PCR, while TCRdb's copy carries only in-frame clones and drops some. The table records 9,500 to 14,000 clones, about three quarters of them present only once. Study-wide results and limits: Allograft graft-versus-host to host-versus-graft clonal ratios ran high in patients with graft-donor T cell macrochimerism. GvH clones occurred in recipient marrow; some first appeared in ileum or blood.

The chain is built from TRBV11-2 and TRBJ2-7; tentatively, D is TRBD1 or TRBD2 (6 bases each). The clonotype comes from a human patient who received an intestinal transplant, so some T cells may come from the graft donor. The material was PBMCs, obtained about 70 weeks after intestinal transplant. In DNA form, the CDR3 reads TGTGCCAGCAGCTTAGGGGGGGACATACGCGAGCAGTACTTC. Its protein is CASSLGGDIREQYF.